The sequence of this T cell receptor beta chain was determined in a study of CD8 T cell repertoires and HIV-1 epitope variants (dated by TCRdb to the early 2020s). Background for the entire study: Twenty-five peptides representing autologous and known Gag and Nef epitope variants were each used to stimulate T cells in separate culture wells. Control conditions included a CMV, EBV and flu peptide pool, the Ebola AY9 epitope as negative control, and a no-peptide well. Three Gag epitope families and Nef HW9 and YT9 were included among the tested epitopes. T cells were enriched with the EasySep Human T Cell Enrichment Kit and co-cultured with equal numbers of autologous T cell-negative cells as antigen-presenting cells. For less than 13 days the cultures were kept in IMDM with gentamicin, and on days 3 and 7 half of the media was changed with IL-2, IL-7 and IL-15 added. An aliquot of 1M T cells was saved as an uncultured baseline condition, separate from the roughly 80 T cell cultures. A total of fewer than 85 T cell cultures were run, with each culture condition performed in triplicate except for one peptide, which was performed in duplicate.

A note on this clone: The clone's antigen remains unknown. No much larger clonotype is one base removed from it; base qualities were not supplied.

The immunoSEQ platform was used to sequence TCR beta CDR3 regions at survey depth. The QIAamp DNA micro kit was used to extract genomic DNA from every cultured and uncultured CD8+ T cell population. Concerning the study's data processing: Any sample with under 5,000 productive reads was excluded, and this exclusion removed about 7% of the roughly 80 cultures stimulated with HIV peptides. Sequences were trimmed to CDR3 by a MANAFEST web app, and nonproductive sequences, CDR3s under 5 amino acids, and sequences not starting with C or ending with F/W were removed. For a clonotype to count as antigen-specific, the clonotype had to expand relative to the no-peptide control in at least 2 of 3 replicates at FDR 0.01, and only within one epitope family. In addition, a specific clonotype needed a frequency at least fivefold higher than in wells stimulated with peptides from other epitope families. TCRdb provides this immuneACCESS table in a form limited to in-frame rearrangements. Some clones are lacking; in checked studies, under half of them reflect an unresolved V gene, and why the rest are absent is not known. The V and J calls and clone size are taken from that table; D and trimming were inferred from the DNA. The sample table contains 4,000 to 5,500 clones; only one count was recorded for less than 75% of them. The ten largest clones add up to roughly 44% of the sample.

The EasySep Human CD8+ T Cell Enrichment Kit was used on day 10 to isolate CD8+ T cells from every culture. The paper's findings and limits, for the study overall: Fewer than 10 antigen-specific TCR beta clonotypes were identified, and roughly 6 of them appeared cross-reactive for autologous or known escape epitope variants. About five clonotypes recognized the Nef KF9 family and one clonotype recognized the HW9 family, while no responses to the TAALDMSHF plasma variant were seen. Only TCR beta chains were identified by the assay, and proliferation to antigen, not T cell function or cytokine profile, was indicated.

CDR1 SGHKS and CDR2 YYEKEE were looked up in the germline V gene (reference sequence). The CDR3 runs 19 residues from the cysteine to the phenylalanine. The DNA shown is the 57-base CDR3, in frame from base 1. The V end gives up 5 bases and the J end 0 bases, leaving 17 bases in the junction not matched to a gene. This TCR was recovered from a male donor with HIV. The V gene is TRBV5-5 and the J gene is TRBJ2-3, and 8 bases in between align with TRBD1. Material: cultured CD8+ T cells derived from PBMCs. The DNA sequence follows: TGTGCCAGCAGTCTTCTTCCCGGTCAGGGGGCGGAAAGCACAGATACGCAGTATTTT. The translation is CASSLLPGQGAESTDTQYF. Joined to the reference TRBV5-5 and TRBJ2-3 proteins, this CDR3 gives the full variable domain: DAGVTQSPTHLIKTRGQQVTLRCSPISGHKSVSWYQQVLGQGPQFIFQYYEKEERGRGNFPDRFSARQFPNYSSELNVNALLLGDSALYLCASSLLPGQGAESTDTQYFGPGTRLTVL.